These T cell receptor beta chains were read from a single sample in a study of Ad26.COV2.S vaccination and SARS-CoV-2 variants. Using immunoSEQ multiplex PCR, the repertoire was profiled, and TCRdb retains in-frame clones only, with some absent. The sample records around 270,000 clones, approximately 88% being singletons. The material was peripheral blood, obtained in a trial of Ad26.COV2.S vaccine versus placebo. Every receptor here comes from a person aged 18-60 years who received the Ad26.COV2.S COVID-19 vaccine or a placebo. Each CDR3 is given without its conserved first and last residue. A D gene is named only where the DNA matches it firmly.

J | D | V | CDR3
TRBJ1-5 | - | TRBV5-1 | ASSSTGSVNPHDNSNQPQH
TRBJ1-1 | TRBD1 | TRBV9 | ASSGRQGGNTEAF
TRBJ2-1 | - | TRBV7-2 | ASSLSRGYEQF
TRBJ1-1 | - | TRBV6-5 | ASSYSGQMNTEAF
TRBJ2-1 | - | TRBV29-1 | SVEMANEYNEQF
TRBJ2-5 | TRBD2 | TRBV5-1 | ASSLNPGLTYQETQY
TRBJ2-1 | - | TRBV5-4 | ASSSYYAYNEQF
TRBJ1-1 | - | TRBV7-9 | ASSSNRYTEAF
TRBJ1-5 | - | TRBV30 | AWNHRSNQPQH
TRBJ2-1 | TRBD2 | TRBV9 | ASSPRGTSGSRSYNEQF
TRBJ1-4 | TRBD1 | TRBV5-5 | ASSLVGTALTEKLF
TRBJ1-4 | - | TRBV4-1 | ASSQDRAGAGKLF
TRBJ1-6 | - | TRBV30 | AWSPVSSYNSPLH
TRBJ1-6 | TRBD1 | TRBV30 | ASGTGVVYNSPLH
TRBJ2-1 | TRBD1 | TRBV7-2 | ASSQGDSSYNEQF
TRBJ2-7 | TRBD1 | TRBV29-1 | SVERTGGVYEQY
TRBJ2-7 | - | TRBV6-5 | ASIGTDLYEQY
TRBJ2-3 | TRBD2 | TRBV13 | ASSQGTSGPTDTQY
TRBJ2-2 | - | TRBV19 | ASTGLLPPNTGELF
TRBJ2-1 | - | TRBV20-1 | SAPEGNEQF
TRBJ2-1 | TRBD2 | TRBV6-6 | ASSYGLASEQF
TRBJ2-7 | TRBD2 | TRBV19 | ASTAGGAYEQY
TRBJ1-2 | TRBD1 | TRBV7-9 | ASSSSLGQGADGYT
TRBJ1-2 | - | TRBV20-1 | SADPNYGYT
TRBJ1-5 | - | TRBV5-6 | ASSSRASNQPQH
TRBJ1-2 | - | TRBV30 | AWSNGLYGYT
TRBJ2-4 | - | TRBV5-6 | ASSLYRAKAKNIQY
TRBJ1-1 | - | TRBV7-3 | ASSLKDSLNTEAF
TRBJ1-2 | TRBD1 | TRBV19 | ASGTLSGTGGYGYT
TRBJ1-2 | TRBD1 | TRBV4-3 | ASRPEDRGNYGYT
TRBJ1-5 | TRBD1 | TRBV7-6 | ASSPLDRGGPQH
TRBJ2-1 | - | TRBV4-1 | ASSQDEGRMWNEQF
TRBJ1-6 | - | TRBV19 | ASSISGSSSPLH
TRBJ1-4 | - | TRBV27 | ASRQGIANEKLF
TRBJ1-1 | - | TRBV7-3 | ASSLNAVMNTEAF
TRBJ1-2 | - | TRBV7-6 | ASSLTKNSNYGYT
TRBJ1-2 | TRBD1 | TRBV18 | ASSPNRGRGGYT
TRBJ2-7 | TRBD2 | TRBV10-3 | AIGTSGGASYEQY
TRBJ1-5 | - | TRBV6-1 | ASSEAFRAGNQPQH
TRBJ2-1 | - | TRBV29-1 | SVEDGSYEQF